This TCR beta chain was observed in a study of T cell responses to AZD1222 COVID-19 vaccine. Study observations and caveats: Only a handful of AZD1222 recipients, five to seven in all, had baseline seropositivity. Two AZD1222 administrations were followed by greater Spike-specific TCR breadth and depth. Possibly, clonal diversity was underestimated; donors were largely white British and included more females.

As to this clone: Its specificity is unknown.

Here immunoSEQ multiplex PCR was the method, and the copy in TCRdb shows in-frame clones only, minus some. Of some 100,000 clones listed, about nine tenths are singletons. The V end lost 3 bases, the J end lost 1 base, and 10 bases lay between the germline ends. From germline, CDR1 is LNHDA and CDR2 SQIVND (reference sequence). The CDR3 length is 15 residues. The chain links TRBV19 to TRBJ1-3, with D unresolved. This specimen was peripheral blood, taken on day 0 of AZD1222 vaccination. This TCR came from an adult in good health. The chain's CDR3 is CASSITGWSGNTIYF. CDR3 bases: TGTGCCAGTAGTATCACGGGATGGTCTGGAAACACCATATATTTT.